Described below is a single T cell receptor (beta chain) sequence and its context. Its antigen is unidentified. Looked up from germline, CDR1 is SGDLS and CDR2 is YYNGEE. V gave up 3 bases and J gave up 3 bases, with 10 bases separating them. This CDR3 comprises 13 residues. The data derive from a study of T cell responses to AZD1222 COVID-19 vaccine. Overall study results and limits: Only a handful of AZD1222 recipients tested seropositive at baseline. Donors were largely white British and mainly female; clonal diversity was possibly underestimated. Reportedly, close to half of spike-specific TCRs are directed against unmutated variant regions.

TCRdb keeps only in-frame clones here, not all; method: immunoSEQ multiplex PCR. Of about 130,000 clones in the sample, roughly 90% are singletons; the top ten hold 1.5% to 1.9%. The material was peripheral blood, obtained on day 0 of AZD1222 vaccination. V usage is TRBV9 and J usage is TRBJ2-7, with D perhaps assigned TRBD1 or TRBD2 (5 bases each). The receptor was isolated from an adult in good health. The CDR3 loop is CASSAGTDYEQYF. CDR3 nucleotide sequence: TGTGCCAGCAGCGCCGGGACCGACTACGAGCAGTACTTC.